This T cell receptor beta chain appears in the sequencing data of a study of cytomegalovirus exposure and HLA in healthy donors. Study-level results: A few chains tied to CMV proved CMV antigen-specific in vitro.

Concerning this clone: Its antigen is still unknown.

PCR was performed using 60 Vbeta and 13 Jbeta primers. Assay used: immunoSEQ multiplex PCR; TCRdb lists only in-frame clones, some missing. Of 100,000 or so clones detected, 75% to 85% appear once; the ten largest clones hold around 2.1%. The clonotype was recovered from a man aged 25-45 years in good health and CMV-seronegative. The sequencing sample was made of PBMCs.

DNA for the CDR3: TGTGCCAGCAGTTCGGCGGCTAGCGGGAGCTACGAGCAGTACTTC. Encoded protein: CASSSAASGSYEQYF. The chain carries TRBV5-4 and TRBJ2-7, with TRBD2 matching over 10 bases. The germline CDR1 and CDR2 sequences are SGHNT and YYREEE (reference sequence). The CDR3 spans 15 residues. V was clipped by 5 bases and J by 3 bases; unmatched bases: 8.